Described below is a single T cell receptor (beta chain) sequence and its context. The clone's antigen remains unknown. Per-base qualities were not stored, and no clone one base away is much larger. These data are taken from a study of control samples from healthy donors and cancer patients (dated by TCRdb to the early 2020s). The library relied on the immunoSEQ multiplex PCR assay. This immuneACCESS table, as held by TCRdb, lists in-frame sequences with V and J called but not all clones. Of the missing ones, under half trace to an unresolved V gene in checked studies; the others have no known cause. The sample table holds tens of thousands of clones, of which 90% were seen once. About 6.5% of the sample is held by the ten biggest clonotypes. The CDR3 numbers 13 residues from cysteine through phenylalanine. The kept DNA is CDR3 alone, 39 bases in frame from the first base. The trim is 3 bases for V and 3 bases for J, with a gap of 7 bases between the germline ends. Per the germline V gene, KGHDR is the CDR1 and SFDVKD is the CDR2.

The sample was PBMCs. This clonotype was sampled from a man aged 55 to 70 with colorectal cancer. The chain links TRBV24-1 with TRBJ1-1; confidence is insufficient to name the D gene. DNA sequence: TGTGCCACCAGTGATAGGTTGGACACTGAAGCTTTCTTT. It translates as CATSDRLDTEAFF.